These 5 T cell receptor beta chains share one sample of origin, sequenced in a study of blood T cell repertoires in COVID-19. Sequencing was performed with immunoSEQ multiplex PCR; in TCRdb, only in-frame clones are kept and a portion is missing. The data hold 250,000 to 350,000 clones, with around 90% observed a single time. What was sequenced was peripheral blood. The receptor set was obtained from a woman between 50 and 59 years old with COVID-19, enrolled during active disease.

The chain recombines TRBV11-2 with TRBJ2-2; 9 bases line up with TRBD2. V lost 7 bases and J lost 8; bases outside the gene matches: 14. Germline-derived CDR1 and CDR2 are SGHAT and FQNNGV. This CDR3 region has 16 residues. The CDR3: CASTHRGRAILGELFF. DNA for the CDR3: TGTGCCAGCACCCACCGCGGGAGGGCCATACTAGGGGAGCTGTTTTTT.

Only a few counts were recorded for this clone. This chain links TRBV5-4 with TRBJ1-1, with unresolved D. The germline V gene encodes CDR1 SGHNT and CDR2 YYREEE (reference sequence). CDR3 size: 11 residues. The ends were cut back, 4 bases at V and 2 bases at J, with 3 bases in the middle. CDR3 amino acids: CASSLNTEAFF. The CDR3 coding sequence is TGTGCCAGCAGCCTCAACACTGAAGCTTTCTTT.

The chain uses TRBV5-1 and TRBJ2-6; the D is unclear. CDR1 is SGHRS and CDR2 is YFSETQ in the germline V gene. V lost 0 bases and J 0 bases, leaving 7 bases between the germline ends. The CDR3 sequence is 16 residues long. CDR3 sequence (DNA): TGCGCCAGCAGCTTGGCCCCAGGCTCTGGGGCCAACGTCCTGACTTTC. It translates to CASSLAPGSGANVLTF.

The CDR3: CASSEGDYPYEQYF. The CDR3 DNA reads as TGTGCCAGTAGTGAGGGGGACTACCCCTACGAGCAGTACTTC. The chain couples TRBV19 to TRBJ2-7; possibly TRBD2 for D (7 bases). Germline V gives CDR1 LNHDA, CDR2 SQIVND (reference sequence). The length of the CDR3 is 14 residues. V lost 5 bases and J 2 bases, leaving 13 bases between the germline ends. Full variable domain (rest looked up from reference TRBV19 and TRBJ2-7): DGGITQSPKYLFRKEGQNVTLSCEQNLNHDAMYWYRQDPGQGLRLIYYSQIVNDFQKGDIAEGYSVSREKKESFPLTVTSAQKNPTAFYLCASSEGDYPYEQYFGPGTRLTVT.

This rearrangement joins TRBV19 to TRBJ2-2; 8 bases agree with TRBD2. Germline V gene sequence: CDR1 LNHDA, CDR2 SQIVND (reference sequence). CDR3 length: 15 residues. The junction had 4 bases not matched to a gene; V was cut back by 1 base and J by 6 bases. The CDR3 spells CASSIAGGLAGELFF. The CDR3 nucleotides are TGTGCCAGTAGTATAGCGGGAGGGCTTGCCGGGGAGCTGTTTTTT.